This is a list of T cell receptor beta chains from one sample in a study of cytomegalovirus exposure and HLA in healthy donors. Profiled with immunoSEQ multiplex PCR; TCRdb holds only in-frame clones, not every one. The sample holds around 100,000 clones, approximately 79% seen once. Input material: PBMCs. The receptors originated from a woman in her thirties or forties in good health and CMV-seronegative. The CDR3 runs from the conserved cysteine through the conserved F or W. D genes are given only for firm matches. Where a row states a size, it is once, few, many or the class of an expanded clone; other rows omit it.

j_gene,abundance,v_gene,d_gene,CDR3nt,CDR3aa
TRBJ1-2,NA,TRBV7-2,TRBD1,TGTGCCAGCAGCTGGGGACAGGCCTACTATGGCTACACCTTC,CASSWGQAYYGYTF
TRBJ2-7,few,TRBV28,NA,TGTGCCAGCAGGACGGACAGCACCTACGAGCAGTACTTC,CASRTDSTYEQYF
TRBJ1-5,once,TRBV7-2,NA,TGTGCCAGCAGCGCGTGGACTCTTCAGCCCCAGCATTTT,CASSAWTLQPQHF
TRBJ2-1,NA,TRBV27,TRBD2,TGTGCCAGCAGTTTTAGGACTAGCGGGAGAGGCAATGAGCAGTTCTTC,CASSFRTSGRGNEQFF
TRBJ1-5,few,TRBV7-2,TRBD1,TGTGCCAGCAGCTGGGACAGGGTGTCTCAGCCCCAGCATTTT,CASSWDRVSQPQHF
TRBJ2-1,few,TRBV12-5,NA,TGTGCTAGTGGTCTGGACGCGAACAATGAGCAGTTCTTC,CASGLDANNEQFF
TRBJ1-2,few,TRBV30,NA,TGTGCCCTTCAGCGCCTTTATGGCTACACCTTC,CALQRLYGYTF
TRBJ1-1,NA,TRBV7-9,NA,TGTGCCAGCAGCCCCTACGCATCCGGGGGAAACACTGAAGCTTTCTTT,CASSPYASGGNTEAFF
TRBJ2-1,NA,TRBV30,NA,TGTGCCTGGAGCAGCACAAGGACAGGGCCGGGGGGCAATGAGCAGTTCTTC,CAWSSTRTGPGGNEQFF
TRBJ2-3,NA,TRBV5-6,TRBD1,TGTGCCAGCAGCTTGGGGGACAGGGGATCAGATACGCAGTATTTT,CASSLGDRGSDTQYF
TRBJ2-1,NA,TRBV5-1,NA,TGCGCCAGCAGCTTTGACAACGCCGTTGACAATGAGCAGTTCTTC,CASSFDNAVDNEQFF
TRBJ2-7,once,TRBV28,NA,TGTGCCAGCAGTTTCCCGGGAGCCTACGAGCAGTACTTC,CASSFPGAYEQYF
TRBJ2-7,NA,TRBV7-2,TRBD1,TGTGCCAGCAGAGCCAGGGGGAACGATGTGTACGAGCAGTACTTC,CASRARGNDVYEQYF
TRBJ1-5,NA,TRBV2,NA,TGTGCCAGCAGTAAGCCTGCGGGCCAAAATCAGCCCCAGCATTTT,CASSKPAGQNQPQHF
TRBJ1-2,once,TRBV6-4,TRBD1,TGTGCCAGCAGTGATACCCCGGACAGGATTTATGGCTACACCTTC,CASSDTPDRIYGYTF
TRBJ2-7,NA,TRBV5-4,NA,TGTGCCAGCAGCCCCGGGGTAGCCCCCCGCGAGCAGTACTTC,CASSPGVAPREQYF
TRBJ2-1,NA,TRBV9,NA,TGTGCCAGCAGCACCTCTAGCGACTCCTACAATGAGCAGTTCTTC,CASSTSSDSYNEQFF
TRBJ2-1,NA,TRBV5-1,NA,TGCGCCAGCAGCTTGGCTTCCAGGGGTAACTCCTACAATGAGCAGTTCTTC,CASSLASRGNSYNEQFF
TRBJ1-2,NA,TRBV5-5,TRBD1,TGTGCCAGCAGCCAAGGGACAGGGACTAACTATGGCTACACCTTC,CASSQGTGTNYGYTF
TRBJ2-3,NA,TRBV19,TRBD1,TGTGCCAGTAGTAATGCTAACAGGGGTGCAGATACGCAGTATTTT,CASSNANRGADTQYF
TRBJ2-1,NA,TRBV6-1,NA,TGTGCCAGCAGTGAGGCAGGTTTTAACAATGAGCAGTTCTTC,CASSEAGFNNEQFF
TRBJ2-7,NA,TRBV19,TRBD1,TGTGCCAGTACCATCGAGGGACAGGGGGTTCTCTACGAGCAGTACTTC,CASTIEGQGVLYEQYF
TRBJ2-3,few,TRBV19,TRBD1,TGTGCCAGTAGTACCTCTCTTAGACAGGGTACAGATACGCAGTATTTT,CASSTSLRQGTDTQYF
TRBJ2-4,NA,TRBV7-8,NA,TGTGCCAGCAGCTTTGGCCCCCCGGGGGACATTCAGTACTTC,CASSFGPPGDIQYF
TRBJ1-3,NA,TRBV19,TRBD1,TGTGCCAGTAGTTCGCCAGGGGGTGGAAACACCATATATTTT,CASSSPGGGNTIYF
TRBJ2-1,NA,TRBV7-9,NA,TGTGCCAGCAGCCATAGAAGGAGGGTGGGGTACAATGAGCAGTTCTTC,CASSHRRRVGYNEQFF
TRBJ2-7,few,TRBV6-1,NA,TGTGCCAGCAAGTCTAACCGGGCCTACGAGCAGTACTTC,CASKSNRAYEQYF
TRBJ2-4,NA,TRBV15,TRBD1,TGTGCCACCAGCAGATGGACAGGGGAAGCCAAAAACATTCAGTACTTC,CATSRWTGEAKNIQYF
TRBJ2-2,NA,TRBV7-6,NA,TGTGCCAGCAGCTTAGTTTCCCCAACCGGGGAGCTGTTTTTT,CASSLVSPTGELFF
TRBJ1-2,NA,TRBV10-3,NA,TGTGCCATCAGTGAGTCGAAGTCTACAGGGCACTATGGCTACACCTTC,CAISESKSTGHYGYTF
TRBJ1-1,NA,TRBV7-9,TRBD1,TGTGCCAGCAGCGGACGGACAGGGGCGTTCAGCACTGAAGCTTTCTTT,CASSGRTGAFSTEAFF
TRBJ2-1,NA,TRBV27,TRBD2,TGTGCCAGCAGCACTACGGGGTTAGTGGGAGGGCGGGAGCAGTTCTTC,CASSTTGLVGGREQFF
TRBJ1-1,few,TRBV7-9,NA,TGTTCCAGCACCCCGGGGAGGGATGAAGCTTTCTTT,CSSTPGRDEAFF
TRBJ1-5,NA,TRBV7-2,TRBD1,TGTGCCAGCAGCCCACAGGGGAGCAATCAGCCCCAGCATTTT,CASSPQGSNQPQHF
TRBJ2-5,NA,TRBV7-6,TRBD1,TGTGCCAGCAGCTCAGACAGGGGGCCAGAGACCCAGTACTTC,CASSSDRGPETQYF
TRBJ1-2,NA,TRBV5-6,NA,TGTGCCAGCAGCTTGCCGGGGACTAATGGCTACACCTTC,CASSLPGTNGYTF
TRBJ1-1,NA,TRBV2,TRBD1,TGTGCCAGCAGAGTTGGACAGGGGGCCTTTTCCACTGAAGCTTTCTTT,CASRVGQGAFSTEAFF
TRBJ1-1,NA,TRBV28,TRBD1,TGTGCCAGCAGGACAGGGGTGAACACTGAAGCTTTCTTT,CASRTGVNTEAFF
TRBJ1-5,NA,TRBV5-1,TRBD1,TGCGCCAGCAGCTTAACAGGGGAAGGCGGCAATCAGCCCCAGCATTTT,CASSLTGEGGNQPQHF
TRBJ2-2,NA,TRBV19,TRBD1,TGTGCCAGTGAGGGACAGGGGCGGACCGGGGAGCTGTTTTTT,CASEGQGRTGELFF
TRBJ1-2,NA,TRBV11-2,NA,TGTGCCAGCAGCTTAGATTGGGGGCAGTACTATGGCTACACCTTC,CASSLDWGQYYGYTF
TRBJ2-1,NA,TRBV7-2,TRBD2,TGTGCCAGCAGCTTAGGGGGTACTAGCGAAAGACAGTTCTTC,CASSLGGTSERQFF
TRBJ1-3,NA,TRBV6-1,NA,TGTGCCAGCACCTCCCCAGGGGAATCTGGAAACACCATATATTTT,CASTSPGESGNTIYF
TRBJ1-2,NA,TRBV5-1,NA,TGCGCCAGCAGCTTGGAGCCAGGACTAATTAACTATGGCTACACCTTC,CASSLEPGLINYGYTF
TRBJ2-7,NA,TRBV7-9,NA,TGTGCCAGCAGCCCACCGGACAGTGACGAGCAGTACTTC,CASSPPDSDEQYF